This T cell receptor beta chain came from a study of blood T cell repertoires in COVID-19. Study in general: PBMCs, B-cell-depleted T cells, or T cells were the source of the cDNA or gDNA that made up the material.

With 4 bases removed from V and 3 bases from J, the gap between germline ends came to 6 bases. CDR1 and CDR2 (germline): LNHNV, YYDKDF (reference sequence). The CDR3 is 12 residues long. In the source study's methods: Amplification with reference gene primers provided the estimates of nucleated cell counts. The method was immunoSEQ multiplex PCR; TCRdb's version includes in-frame clones alone and lacks a portion of them. V and J calls and clone size are given by that table; D and trimming were obtained from the DNA. Of about 180,000 clones listed, 85% to 90% are singletons. The sequence came from a woman aged 25 to 45 with active or convalescent COVID-19. The sample was peripheral blood. V is TRBV15 and J is TRBJ1-2; no firm D call. The CDR3 nucleotides read TGTGCCACCAGCATGACTGACTATGGCTACACCTTC. Translating it yields CATSMTDYGYTF.